A single TCR beta chain is shown here with its context. The antigen is undetermined. This specimen belongs to a study of T cells in Graves' hyperthyroidism and ophthalmopathy. On the study more broadly: The initial diagnosis was the point when peripheral blood was collected, ahead of any treatment. Study results and limitations: The blood repertoire included most of the expanded thyroid clonotypes above 0.001.

The CDR3 length is 13 residues. The V and J ends lost 4 bases and 6 bases, in that order; junction bases with no gene match: 3. Per the germline V gene, CDR1 is SGHAT and CDR2 is FQDESV (reference sequence). The TCR beta CDR3 regions underwent amplification using RNA transcripts as the source. RT-PCR in the first round (using the HTBI primer set) targeted the TCR CDR3. Using its own MiXCR run on the multiplex PCR reads, TCRdb lists one record per CDR3 protein. The sample shows 250,000 to 300,000 distinct CDR3 sequences, over 12% of them seen only once. This clonotype was sampled from a woman aged 45-59 years with Graves' hyperthyroidism that later progressed to Graves' ophthalmopathy. The chain carries TRBV11-1 and TRBJ2-3; the match to TRBD1 covers 8 bases. Source material: blood. The CDR3 bases are TGTGCCAGCAGCTCGAACAGGGGGGATACGCAGTATTTT. Encoded protein: CASSSNRGDTQYF.